Listed below are T cell receptor beta chains from one sample, sequenced in a study of cytomegalovirus exposure and HLA in healthy donors. Produced via immunoSEQ multiplex PCR; TCRdb's table is partial and in-frame only. Of fewer than 85,000 clones listed, 65% to 90% are singletons. The sequenced sample consisted of PBMCs. These receptors were collected from a man aged 70-80 years in good health and CMV-seropositive. CDR3s include the opening cysteine and the closing phenylalanine or tryptophan. D genes are given only for firm matches. Rows may omit the clone size; those that give it use once, few, many or a size class.

size,V,J,D,CDR3,DNA
once,TRBV7-2,TRBJ2-3,TRBD2,CASSLEGLAGLTQYF,TGTGCCAGCAGCTTGGAGGGACTAGCGGGACTCACGCAGTATTTT
-,TRBV7-8,TRBJ1-1,-,CASRGRGSEAFF,TGTGCCAGCAGGGGCAGGGGTTCTGAAGCTTTCTTT
-,TRBV5-1,TRBJ1-2,TRBD1,CASHKGQGAMYGYTF,TGCGCCAGCCACAAGGGACAGGGGGCGATGTATGGCTACACCTTC
-,TRBV9,TRBJ1-4,-,CASSVASEGGEKLFF,TGTGCCAGCAGCGTAGCCTCAGAGGGAGGTGAAAAACTGTTTTTT
-,TRBV7-9,TRBJ1-1,TRBD1,CASSSWDSSNTEAFF,TGTGCCAGCAGCTCTTGGGACAGCTCAAACACTGAAGCTTTCTTT
-,TRBV30,TRBJ2-2,-,CAWSSRSIGTSNTGELFF,TGTGCCTGGAGTTCACGATCGATCGGGACTTCGAACACCGGGGAGCTGTTTTTT
few,TRBV6-5,TRBJ1-1,-,CASSYRGMNTEAFF,TGTGCCAGCAGTTACAGGGGAATGAACACTGAAGCTTTCTTT
-,TRBV6-4,TRBJ2-1,TRBD1,CASSPGTGGENEQFF,TGTGCCAGCAGCCCCGGGACAGGGGGCGAGAATGAGCAGTTCTTC
once,TRBV19,TRBJ1-1,-,CASRALGGENTEAFF,TGTGCCAGTAGGGCCCTCGGGGGTGAGAACACTGAAGCTTTCTTT
-,TRBV5-4,TRBJ1-2,-,CASSYTSNYGYTF,TGTGCCAGCAGCTACACCTCTAACTATGGCTACACCTTC
-,TRBV6-6,TRBJ1-3,-,CASSYSRDSGNTIYF,TGTGCCAGCAGTTACTCCCGGGACTCTGGAAACACCATATATTTT
-,TRBV7-6,TRBJ2-1,TRBD1,CASSFSGGHNEQFF,TGTGCCAGCAGCTTTTCAGGGGGCCACAATGAGCAGTTCTTC
few,TRBV10-1,TRBJ2-7,-,CATLTRSKFTYEQYF,TGCGCCACACTTACCAGGTCCAAATTCACCTACGAGCAGTACTTC
-,TRBV14,TRBJ1-6,-,CASSRTPGSYNSPLHF,TGTGCCAGCAGCCGTACACCTGGCTCCTATAATTCACCCCTCCACTTT
-,TRBV5-6,TRBJ2-7,-,CASSLLGWPYEQYF,TGTGCCAGCAGCCTTTTGGGCTGGCCGTACGAGCAGTACTTC
once,TRBV28,TRBJ1-2,-,CASSPVYYGYTF,TGTGCCAGCAGCCCGGTGTACTATGGCTACACCTTC
-,TRBV6-5,TRBJ1-5,TRBD1,CASSSDRDQPQHF,TGTGCCAGCAGTTCCGACAGGGATCAGCCCCAGCATTTT
once,TRBV5-1,TRBJ1-1,TRBD1,CASSLDRDREAFF,TGCGCCAGCAGCTTGGATAGGGACAGGGAAGCTTTCTTT
-,TRBV19,TRBJ1-5,TRBD1,CASSDDRVWNQPQHF,TGTGCCAGTAGTGACGACAGGGTGTGGAATCAGCCCCAGCATTTT
-,TRBV6-6,TRBJ2-3,-,CASTSLGGSTDTQYF,TGTGCCAGCACCTCGCTGGGCGGGAGCACAGATACGCAGTATTTT
-,TRBV5-4,TRBJ1-1,-,CASSPWASTLNTEAFF,TGTGCCAGCAGCCCCTGGGCCAGTACTTTGAACACTGAAGCTTTCTTT
-,TRBV10-3,TRBJ2-5,TRBD2,CAISNSGEETQYF,TGTGCCATCAGTAACAGCGGGGAAGAGACCCAGTACTTC
-,TRBV4-3,TRBJ1-2,-,CASSAQGNYGYTF,TGCGCCAGCAGCGCCCAGGGGAACTATGGCTACACCTTC
-,TRBV10-3,TRBJ1-4,-,CAISERGTGEKLFF,TGTGCCATCAGTGAAAGGGGAACCGGCGAAAAACTGTTTTTT
-,TRBV7-9,TRBJ2-1,-,CASSRSTSFEQFF,TGTGCCAGCAGCCGCTCCACTAGTTTTGAGCAGTTCTTC
-,TRBV5-1,TRBJ2-2,TRBD2,CASSSGLANTGELFF,TGCGCCAGCAGCTCGGGACTAGCTAACACCGGGGAGCTGTTTTTT
-,TRBV21-1,TRBJ2-3,-,CASSPPSGASHTDTQYF,TGTGCCAGCAGCCCTCCCTCAGGGGCGTCCCACACAGATACGCAGTATTTT
-,TRBV7-8,TRBJ2-3,-,CASSQGASGRTDTQYF,TGTGCCAGCAGCCAGGGGGCTAGCGGACGCACAGATACGCAGTATTTT
-,TRBV7-8,TRBJ2-3,TRBD2,CASSLQRGGLDTQYF,TGTGCCAGCAGCTTACAGCGGGGGGGCTTGGATACGCAGTATTTT
-,TRBV9,TRBJ1-4,TRBD1,CANRGPTQKLFF,TGTGCCAACAGGGGCCCGACCCAAAAACTGTTTTTT
few,TRBV20-1,TRBJ2-1,-,CSALTNEQFF,TGCAGTGCACTTACCAATGAGCAGTTCTTC
-,TRBV11-2,TRBJ2-5,-,CASSRQQETQYF,TGTGCCAGCAGCCGACAGCAAGAGACCCAGTACTTC
-,TRBV6-6,TRBJ2-6,TRBD1,CASTGQGWPGANVLTF,TGTGCCAGCACCGGACAGGGGTGGCCAGGGGCCAACGTCCTGACTTTC
few,TRBV28,TRBJ2-1,-,CASSPPSGGSYNEQFF,TGTGCCAGCAGTCCGCCTTCCGGGGGCTCCTACAATGAGCAGTTCTTC
-,TRBV19,TRBJ2-5,TRBD2,CASSNRGGKETQYF,TGTGCCAGTAGTAATCGCGGGGGAAAAGAGACCCAGTACTTC
-,TRBV5-4,TRBJ2-7,TRBD1,CASSLNDRVHEQYF,TGTGCCAGCAGCTTGAACGACAGGGTCCACGAGCAGTACTTC
-,TRBV6-1,TRBJ1-2,TRBD1,CATRDSAYGYTF,TGTGCCACCAGGGACAGCGCTTATGGCTACACCTTC
-,TRBV2,TRBJ2-3,TRBD2,CASRGTSGGTDTQYF,TGTGCCAGCAGGGGGACTAGCGGGGGCACAGATACGCAGTATTTT
-,TRBV4-3,TRBJ1-1,-,CASSRNLNTEAFF,TGCGCCAGCAGCCGCAACTTGAACACTGAAGCTTTCTTT
-,TRBV5-1,TRBJ2-3,TRBD2,CASKSGGISDTQYF,TGCGCCAGCAAAAGCGGGGGCATCTCAGATACGCAGTATTTT
few,TRBV19,TRBJ2-7,-,CASSQTGRDYEQYF,TGTGCCAGTAGCCAGACAGGTCGGGACTACGAGCAGTACTTC
-,TRBV11-2,TRBJ2-7,-,CASSPQGYEQYF,TGTGCCAGCAGCCCACAGGGTTACGAGCAGTACTTC
-,TRBV29-1,TRBJ2-1,-,CSVGLASRSNEQFF,TGCAGCGTTGGTTTAGCTAGCCGCTCCAATGAGCAGTTCTTC
-,TRBV7-2,TRBJ1-2,TRBD1,CASSTPRTGGNYGYTF,TGTGCCAGCAGCACCCCTCGCACAGGGGGTAACTATGGCTACACCTTC
-,TRBV4-3,TRBJ2-1,-,CASSFSVPSYNEQFF,TGCGCCAGCAGCTTCTCGGTACCCTCCTACAATGAGCAGTTCTTC
few,TRBV5-3,TRBJ2-6,-,CARSLIRDKILRGANVLTF,TGTGCCAGAAGCTTGATTAGGGACAAAATACTACGTGGGGCCAACGTCCTGACTTTC
few,TRBV6-5,TRBJ1-4,-,CASSYSFQGPEKLFF,TGTGCCAGCAGTTACTCTTTCCAGGGTCCTGAAAAACTGTTTTTT
-,TRBV6-6,TRBJ2-7,TRBD1,CASSPRTGSYEQYF,TGTGCCAGCAGTCCCCGGACAGGGTCCTACGAGCAGTACTTC
-,TRBV28,TRBJ2-3,TRBD2,CASTQLAGVGTQYF,TGTGCCAGCACCCAACTAGCGGGAGTCGGTACGCAGTATTTT
-,TRBV5-1,TRBJ2-1,TRBD2,CASSLGTSGNYNEQFF,TGCGCCAGCAGCTTGGGGACTAGCGGGAACTACAATGAGCAGTTCTTC